This T cell receptor beta chain was identified in a study of T cells after posttransplantation cyclophosphamide. Study outcomes and limitations: TRB clonality was highly associated with recipient CMV seropositivity and reactivation. Skin or GI-infiltrating T cells shared few TRB sequences with blood. Later blood repertoires were often dominated by clones from the donor CD8+ memory compartment.

Sequenced by immunoSEQ multiplex PCR; TCRdb stores in-frame clones only, minus some. Of tens of thousands of clones detected, roughly 93% appear once; the ten largest clones hold roughly 2.9%. V was shortened by 1 base and J by 9 bases, with 10 bases between the two germline ends. Germline lookup yields CDR1 SEHNR and CDR2 FQNEAQ (reference sequence). The CDR3 covers 13 residues. Worth noting for this clone: Its specificity is not known.

This related bone marrow graft donor gave peripheral blood on the day of marrow donation. The sample consisted of PBMCs. The receptor's source is a woman in her 30s in good health and a related stem cell transplant donor. The V gene is TRBV7-9, the J gene TRBJ1-5; D uncertain. In nucleotides, the CDR3 is TGTGCCAGCAGCTTAGAGGGTCAACGGCCCCAGCATTTT. It codes for CASSLEGQRPQHF.